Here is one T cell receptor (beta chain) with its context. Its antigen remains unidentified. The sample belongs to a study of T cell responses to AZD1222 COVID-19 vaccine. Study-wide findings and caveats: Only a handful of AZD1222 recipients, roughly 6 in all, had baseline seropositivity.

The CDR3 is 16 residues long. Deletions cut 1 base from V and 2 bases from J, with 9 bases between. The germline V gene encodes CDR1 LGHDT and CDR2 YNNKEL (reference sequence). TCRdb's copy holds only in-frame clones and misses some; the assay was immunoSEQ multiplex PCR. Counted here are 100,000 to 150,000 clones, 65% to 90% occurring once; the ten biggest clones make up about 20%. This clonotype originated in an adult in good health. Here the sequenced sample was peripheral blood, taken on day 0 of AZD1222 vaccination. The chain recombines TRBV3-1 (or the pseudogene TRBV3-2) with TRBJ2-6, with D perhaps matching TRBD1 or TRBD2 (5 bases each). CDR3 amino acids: CASSQGTGPGANVLTF. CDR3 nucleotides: TGTGCCAGCAGCCAAGGAACGGGGCCTGGGGCCAACGTCCTGACTTTC.